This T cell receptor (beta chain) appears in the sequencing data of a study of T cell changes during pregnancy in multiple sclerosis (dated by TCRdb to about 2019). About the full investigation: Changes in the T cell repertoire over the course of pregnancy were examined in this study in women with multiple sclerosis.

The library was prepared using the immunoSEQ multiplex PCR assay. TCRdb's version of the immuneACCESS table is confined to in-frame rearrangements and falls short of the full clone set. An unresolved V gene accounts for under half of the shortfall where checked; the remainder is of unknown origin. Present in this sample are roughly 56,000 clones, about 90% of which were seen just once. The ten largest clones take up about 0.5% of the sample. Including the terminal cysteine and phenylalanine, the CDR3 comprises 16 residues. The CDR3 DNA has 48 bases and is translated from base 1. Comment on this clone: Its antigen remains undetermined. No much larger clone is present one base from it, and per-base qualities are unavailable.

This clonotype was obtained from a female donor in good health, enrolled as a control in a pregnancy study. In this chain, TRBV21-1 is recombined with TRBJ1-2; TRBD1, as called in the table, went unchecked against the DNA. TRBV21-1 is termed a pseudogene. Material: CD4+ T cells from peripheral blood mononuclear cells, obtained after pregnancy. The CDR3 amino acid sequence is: CASEGDIASRDYGYTF. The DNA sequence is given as TGTGCCAGCGAGGGGGACATCGCTTCACGGGACTATGGCTACACCTTC.